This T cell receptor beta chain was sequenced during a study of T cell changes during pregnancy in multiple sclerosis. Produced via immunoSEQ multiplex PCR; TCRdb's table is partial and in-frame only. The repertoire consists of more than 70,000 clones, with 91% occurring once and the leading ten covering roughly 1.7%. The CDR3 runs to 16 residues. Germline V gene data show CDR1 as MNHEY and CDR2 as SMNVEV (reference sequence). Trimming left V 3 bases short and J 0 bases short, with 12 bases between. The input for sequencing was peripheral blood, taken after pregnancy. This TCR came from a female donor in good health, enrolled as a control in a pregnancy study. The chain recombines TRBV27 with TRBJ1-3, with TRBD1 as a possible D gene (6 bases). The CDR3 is CASSLTGTLSGNTIYF. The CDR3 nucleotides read TGTGCCAGCAGTTTGACAGGTACCCTCTCTGGAAACACCATATATTTT.